The 26 T cell receptor beta chains reported below all come from one sample, sequenced in a study of CD8+ T cells in alopecia areata (dated by TCRdb to 2017 to 2018). Libraries were constructed by the immunoSEQ multiplex PCR assay. To provide template for TCR sequencing, every sample had RNA extracted and reverse transcribed into cDNA. The source is immuneACCESS, and TCRdb retained only in-frame sequences with V and J called. Part of the clones is not carried over; for the studies checked, unresolved V genes explain less than half of this, and the remainder is unexplained. In this sample the table shows 290,000 or so clones, and no singletons are among them. The ten largest clones add up to more than 0.95% of the sample. Pooled mouse cutaneous lymph node cells were stained for CD4, CD8alpha, NKG2D, NKG2ACE and other markers, then sorted on a BD Influx. Sequencing was done on a sample of CD4+ T cells sorted from a lymph node. The source of these receptors is a C3H/HeJ mouse with alopecia areata. Mice in this strain carry MHC haplotype H2-k.

On this clone itself: Gene names and germline match the mouse. From the germline J gene comes the end of the CDR3, since the read stops 4 residues before it. This chain uses TRBV1 with TRBJ2-1, with 8 bases identical to TRBD2. Germline lookup yields CDR1 NSQYPW and CDR2 LRSPGD (reference sequence). After removal of 0 bases from V and 6 bases from J, the junction contained 13 bases not matched to a gene. The CDR3 consists of 18 residues. This chain's CDR3 is CTCSADQAGGRYAAEQFF. The CDR3 bases that were read are TGCACCTGCAGTGCAGATCAGGCTGGGGGGAGGTACGCTGCT.

Note on this clone: The gene names here belong to mouse. The CDR3 goes on 4 residues after the read ends, and that part is filled in from the germline J gene. This CDR3 is also generated by other DNA sequences in the sample. V is TRBV17 and J is TRBJ1-1; 8 bases fit TRBD1. Germline CDR1 reads MNHDT; CDR2 reads YYDKIL. This CDR3 has 13 amino acids. CDR3 DNA (partial): TGTGCTAGCAGTAGGGACAGGGCGGCA. Amino acid sequence: CASSRDRAA. The full-length CDR3 reads as CASSRDRAAEVFF. The full variable domain, completed using reference TRBV17 and TRBJ1-1, is DTTVKQNPRYKLARVGKPVNLICSQTMNHDTMYWYQKKPNQAPKLLLFYYDKILNREADTFEKFQSSRPNNSFCSLYIGSAGLEYSAMYLCASSRDRAAEVFFGKGTRLTVV.

The table lists this clone with many counts. Genes here carry mouse names. The CDR3 here is CASSGQGNSPLYF. The CDR3 DNA, read in part, is TGTGCCAGCAGTGGACAGGGGAATTCGCCC. The chain has TRBV13-3 and TRBJ1-6, with 8 bases identical to TRBD1. Read data end 3 residues before the CDR3 end; the end is taken from the germline J gene. TRBJ1-6 is flagged as an ORF with uncertain function. Germline V gene data show CDR1 as NNHDY and CDR2 as SYVADS. This CDR3 region has 13 residues. J lost 7 bases, V lost 3 bases, and 0 bases had no gene match.

Concerning this clone: A read error may be the cause here, since a much bigger clone is one base away. The listed genes are named as in mouse. Sequencing ends 4 residues short of the CDR3 end; the germline J gene provides the rest. V and J are TRBV13-1 and TRBJ2-1; TRBD1 agrees at 7 bases. The trim removed 5 bases at V and 2 bases at J, leaving 4 bases unmatched. Germline CDR1 and CDR2: NSHNY and SYGAGN. The CDR3 consists of 14 residues. The CDR3: CASSHGTDYAEQFF. Incomplete CDR3 DNA: TGTGCCAGCAGCCACGGGACAGACTATGCT.

This clone was counted only a few times. The listed genes are named as in mouse. The observed sequence ends 4 residues before the CDR3 terminus, with the missing tail filled in from the germline J gene. This rearrangement joins TRBV17 to TRBJ2-5, with 7 bases matching TRBD1. Germline loops: CDR1 MNHDT, CDR2 YYDKIL. The CDR3 sequence is 12 residues long. CDR3 bases read: TGTGCTAGCAGTAGGACAGGGGAC. Translation gives CASSRTGD. From start to end, the CDR3 is CASSRTGDTQYF.

There are a few counts of this clone. The listed genes are named as in mouse. The CDR3 is cut off 4 residues early in the read; its end comes from the germline J gene. The same CDR3 also results from other DNA sequences found in this sample. This rearrangement joins TRBV1 to TRBJ2-7; maybe TRBD2 (6 bases). Germline CDR1 and CDR2: NSQYPW and LRSPGD (reference sequence). The CDR3 is 13 residues long. The covered CDR3 bases are TGCACCTGCAGTGCAGACCGGGGGGAT. It encodes CTCSADRGD. In full, the CDR3 is CTCSADRGDEQYF.

This clone appeared a few times. The genes and germline here are from mouse. The CDR3 extends 4 residues past the end of the read, so its final part is completed from the germline J gene. The chain joins TRBV13-1 to TRBJ2-1; TRBD2 matches at 12 bases. Germline trimming cut 0 bases from V and 5 bases from J; bases unmatched to any gene: 6. The CDR3 is made up of 17 amino acids. Germline-derived CDR1 and CDR2 are NSHNY and SYGAGN. Incomplete CDR3 DNA: TGTGCCAGCAGTGATGGGAGACTGGGGGGGCGCGATGCT. This encodes CASSDGRLGGRDA. The entire CDR3 reads CASSDGRLGGRDAEQFF.

This clone was picked up a small number of times. Each gene name is a mouse one. Coverage ceases 4 residues before the CDR3 finishes, and the germline J gene fills in the end. The chain joins TRBV13-1 to TRBJ1-2; D call uncertain. Germline V gives CDR1 NSHNY, CDR2 SYGAGN. V was cut by 3 bases and J by 0 bases, with 9 bases left in between. The CDR3 loop spans 14 amino acids. CDR3 residues: CASSAYSSNSDYTF. The sequenced part of the CDR3 DNA is TGTGCCAGCAGTGCCTACAGTTCAAACTCC.

Regarding this clone: Genes and germline are mouse. The read is 4 residues too short to cover the CDR3 end, so that end is filled in from the germline J gene. The V and J genes are TRBV19 and TRBJ2-7, with a weak D call TRBD1 (7 bases). Looked up from germline, CDR1 is FNHDT and CDR2 is SITEND (reference sequence). The V and J ends lost 5 bases and 3 bases respectively, with 12 bases between them. This CDR3 is built from 13 residues. The CDR3 protein is CASRGRGLYEQYF. The CDR3 bases that were read are TGTGCCAGCAGAGGGAGGGGGCTCTAT.

This clone was detected only a few times. Any gene name here is a mouse gene name. With the read ending 4 residues before the CDR3 end, the germline J gene is used to fill in that end. The chain combines TRBV13-2 with TRBJ2-1; 7 bases fit TRBD1. The germline V gene has CDR1 NNHNN and CDR2 SYGAGS (reference sequence). This CDR3 spans 14 amino acids. Trimming took 4 bases from V and 3 from J; bases not matched to a gene: 4. The CDR3 reads CASGRDSRYAEQFF. The covered CDR3 bases are TGTGCCAGCGGTCGGGACAGCCGCTATGCT.

This clone was found a few times. Mouse gene names apply. The read ends 4 residues shy of where the CDR3 ends; the end is completed using the germline J gene. The chain joins TRBV19 to TRBJ2-2, with 13 nucleotides matching TRBD2. CDR3 length: 16 amino acids. The germline CDR1 and CDR2 sequences are FNHDT and SITEND (reference sequence). The trim removed 4 bases at V and 4 bases at J, leaving 4 bases unmatched. Here the CDR3 reads CASSGLGGRTTGQLYF. The CDR3 bases that were read are TGTGCCAGCAGTGGACTGGGGGGGCGCACCACCGGG.

This clone was counted between two and nine times. Gene labels here are mouse ones. The read finishes 4 residues shy of the CDR3 end, and the germline J gene is used to complete it. The chain joins TRBV13-2 to TRBJ2-2, with 7 bases aligning to TRBD1. This CDR3 comprises 14 residues. V was pared by 3 bases and J by 6 bases, with 5 bases of the junction left unmatched. Germline loops: CDR1 NNHNN, CDR2 SYGAGS (reference sequence). CDR3 sequence reads: CASGADRVPGQLYF. CDR3 DNA, as far as it was read: TGTGCCAGCGGTGCCGACAGGGTCCCCGGG.

A word on this clone: Here the gene names and germline are mouse. Within the sample, other DNA sequences also encode this same CDR3. The CDR3 bases that were read are TGTGCCAGCGGTGACCCTGGGGGTGGTGCAGAA. Its translation: CASGDPGGGAE. The CDR3 in full is CASGDPGGGAETLYF. The V gene is TRBV13-2, the J gene TRBJ2-3, with TRBD2 matching 7 bases. The read halts 4 residues ahead of the CDR3 end, with the missing end drawn from the germline J gene. CDR3 length: 15 residues. The V gene's germline CDR1 is NNHNN and CDR2 SYGAGS (reference sequence). V was pared by 2 bases and J by 1 base, with 4 bases of the junction left unmatched.

Notes on this clone: A much larger clone lies a single base off, so this may be a read error. Genes and germline are mouse. The read terminates 3 residues ahead of where the CDR3 ends, so the germline J gene completes it. The V call is TRBV1, the J call TRBJ1-6; D is ambiguous. TRBJ1-6 is an open reading frame, and its role is uncertain. V was trimmed by 0 bases and J by 0 bases, leaving 3 bases between them. The CDR3 has 15 amino acids. CDR1 is NSQYPW, CDR2 LRSPGD, per germline (reference sequence). Partial CDR3 DNA: TGCACCTGCAGTGCAGATGGTTCCTATAATTCGCCC. Protein product: CTCSADGSYNSP. The whole CDR3 protein is CTCSADGSYNSPLYF.

This clone turned up a few times. Gene names and germline refer to mouse. Read data end 4 residues before the CDR3 end; the end is taken from the germline J gene. The same CDR3 arises from other DNA sequences in this sample as well. The V call is TRBV1, the J call TRBJ2-1; 7 positions match TRBD2. The CDR3 loop spans 14 amino acids. The junction had 2 bases not matched to a gene; V was cut back by 4 bases and J by 2 bases. The germline V gene encodes CDR1 NSQYPW and CDR2 LRSPGD (reference sequence). CDR3: CTCSGGGDYAEQFF. The part of the CDR3 DNA that was read is TGCACCTGCAGTGGGGGGGGAGACTATGCT.

A word on this clone: Germline and genes here are mouse. The read ends 4 residues before the CDR3 terminus; that terminus is restored from the germline J gene. Other DNA sequences within the sample encode an identical CDR3. This chain uses TRBV19 with TRBJ2-5; the match to TRBD1 covers 7 bases. J was trimmed by 0 bases and V by 3 bases; bases with no gene match: 1. CDR1 is FNHDT, CDR2 SITEND, per germline (reference sequence). The CDR3 loop spans 14 amino acids. CDR3 DNA (partial): TGTGCCAGCAGTAGGGACAGTAACCAAGAC. It translates to CASSRDSNQD. Given in full, the CDR3 is CASSRDSNQDTQYF. Combining the CDR3 with reference TRBV19 and TRBJ2-5 gives the whole variable domain GGIITQTPKFLIGQEGQKLTLKCQQNFNHDTMYWYRQDSGKGLRLIYYSITENDLQKGDLSEGYDASREKKSSFSLTVTSAQKNEMAVFLCASSRDSNQDTQYFGPGTRLLVL.

This clone was seen more than once but under ten times. The gene names given are mouse names. The sequence runs out 4 residues before the end of the CDR3; the remainder is reconstructed from the germline J gene. V and J are TRBV17 and TRBJ2-5; 10 positions match TRBD1. J was trimmed by 3 bases and V by 8 bases; bases with no gene match: 8. This CDR3 is 15 amino acids long. Germline CDR1 MNHDT, CDR2 YYDKIL. Partial CDR3 DNA: TGTGCTAGCGGCCGCGACAGGGGGCTTCAAGAC. Amino acid sequence: CASGRDRGLQD. The CDR3, in full, reads CASGRDRGLQDTQYF.

A note on this clone: Mouse gene names and germline throughout. The CDR3 goes on 4 residues after the read ends, and that part is filled in from the germline J gene. This same CDR3 is encoded by further DNA sequences in the sample. The chain carries TRBV19 and TRBJ2-4; 7 bases align to TRBD1. With V trimmed by 4 bases and J by 3 bases, 2 bases remained unmatched. Germline CDR1 is FNHDT and CDR2 is SITEND (reference sequence). The CDR3 runs to 13 residues. The CDR3 region is CASSHRGQNTLYF. The sequenced part of the CDR3 DNA is TGTGCCAGCAGTCACAGGGGACAAAAC.

With regard to this clone: Genes and germline are mouse. The CDR3 is cut off 4 residues early in the read; its end comes from the germline J gene. Different DNA sequences within this sample yield the same CDR3. The chain carries TRBV1 and TRBJ2-5; 8 nucleotides agree with TRBD2. This CDR3 is 14 amino acids long. CDR1 is NSQYPW and CDR2 is LRSPGD in the germline V gene (reference sequence). CDR3 protein: CTCSARGGADTQYF. The sequenced CDR3 bases are TGCACCTGCAGTGCGAGGGGGGGCGCAGAC. Full variable domain (missing parts from reference TRBV1 and TRBJ2-5): VTLLEQNPRWRLVPRGQAVNLRCILKNSQYPWMSWYQQDLQKQLQWLFTLRSPGDKEVKSLPGADYLATRVTDTELRLQVANMSQGRTLYCTCSARGGADTQYFGPGTRLLVL.

A word on this clone: Mouse germline and gene names are used. Read sequence stops 3 residues before the CDR3 end, and the germline J gene provides the missing end. J is TRBJ1-6 and V is TRBV13-2, with D possibly matching TRBD1 (6 bases). TRBJ1-6 is classed as an ORF, of uncertain function. Trimming took 2 bases from V and 2 from J, leaving 11 bases between them. The CDR3 covers 16 residues. Looked up from germline, CDR1 is NNHNN and CDR2 is SYGAGS (reference sequence). The CDR3 here is CASGEGGRPYNSPLYF. The sequenced CDR3 bases are TGTGCCAGCGGTGAAGGGGGGCGCCCCTATAATTCGCCC.

In its sample, this clone was seen many times. Genes and germline are mouse. The read is 4 residues too short to cover the CDR3 end, so that end is filled in from the germline J gene. This sample includes further DNA sequences coding for the same CDR3. The V gene is TRBV13-1, the J gene TRBJ2-1, with 7 bases aligning to TRBD2. V dropped 0 bases and J dropped 3; count of bases not matched to a gene: 0. Germline V gene lookup returns CDR1 NSHNY and CDR2 SYGAGN. This CDR3 is 14 amino acids long. The CDR3 DNA, read in part, is TGTGCCAGCAGTGATGGGGGGGGCTATGCT. Translating gives CASSDGGGYA. The full CDR3 sequence reads CASSDGGGYAEQFF.

This clone was detected a few times. Mouse gene names apply. With the read ending 4 residues before the CDR3 end, the germline J gene is used to fill in that end. This chain joins TRBV19 and TRBJ2-1; D is perhaps TRBD1 (5 bases). This CDR3 contains 14 residues. The germline CDR1 and CDR2 sequences are FNHDT and SITEND (reference sequence). The germline V and J ends were trimmed by 4 bases and 0 bases, with 8 bases remaining between them. The sequenced CDR3 bases are TGTGCCAGCAGTTCAGGGAGTAACTATGCT. Protein product: CASSSGSNYA. The whole CDR3 protein reads CASSSGSNYAEQFF.

To note about this clone: The genes and germline here are from mouse. The missing CDR3 end, 4 residues past where the read stops, is filled in from the germline J gene. The gene calls are TRBV19 and TRBJ2-7, with a tentative D call TRBD1 (6 bases). The V end was cut by 0 bases, the J end by 3 bases, with 7 bases between. The CDR3 is made up of 13 amino acids. Germline V gene data show CDR1 as FNHDT and CDR2 as SITEND (reference sequence). Here the CDR3 reads CASSIDRDYEQYF. The CDR3 bases that were read are TGTGCCAGCAGTATAGACAGGGACTAT.

Details on this clone: The gene symbols are mouse symbols. The CDR3 is cut off 4 residues early in the read; its end comes from the germline J gene. J is TRBJ2-2 and V is TRBV19; 8 positions match TRBD1. The ends lost 5 bases at V and 4 bases at J; junction bases unmatched: 4. CDR1 and CDR2 (germline): FNHDT, SITEND (reference sequence). The CDR3 spans 14 residues. This chain's CDR3 is CASRTGAGTGQLYF. Partial CDR3 DNA: TGTGCCAGCAGGACAGGGGCCGGCACCGGG.

For this clone: Gene labels here are mouse ones. The CDR3 is cut off 4 residues early in the read; its end comes from the germline J gene. The chain recombines TRBV14 with TRBJ2-7, with 7 nucleotides matching TRBD2. Losses at the gene ends were 2 bases for V and 0 bases for J; bases not matched to a gene: 2. The CDR3 length is 14 residues. Germline assignment: CDR1 SGHDT and CDR2 FRDEAV. CDR3 DNA (partial): TGTGCCAGCAGTTTACTGGGGAGCTCCTAT. Its protein product is CASSLLGSSY. The full-length CDR3 reads as CASSLLGSSYEQYF.

Details on this clone: Genes and germline are mouse. The CDR3 end lies 4 residues beyond the end of the read and is filled in from the germline J gene. The V and J genes are TRBV1 and TRBJ1-1; 8 nucleotides line up with TRBD1. The V and J ends lost 1 base and 0 bases, in that order; junction bases with no gene match: 1. The germline V gene encodes CDR1 NSQYPW and CDR2 LRSPGD (reference sequence). CDR3 size: 15 residues. The covered CDR3 bases are TGCACCTGCAGTGCAGCGGGACAGGCAAACACA. Residues: CTCSAAGQANT. The CDR3 in full is CTCSAAGQANTEVFF. Looking up the rest from reference TRBV1 and TRBJ1-1 gives the full variable domain: VTLLEQNPRWRLVPRGQAVNLRCILKNSQYPWMSWYQQDLQKQLQWLFTLRSPGDKEVKSLPGADYLATRVTDTELRLQVANMSQGRTLYCTCSAAGQANTEVFFGKGTRLTVV.